This is a list of T cell receptor beta chains from one sample in a study of shared clonotypes between healthy human individuals. Repertoires were generated with immunoSEQ multiplex PCR, while TCRdb's copy carries only in-frame clones and drops some. The sample has 600,000 or so clones, 95% to 98% seen once; the top ten hold 0.3%. Sequencing was carried out using naive CD8+ T cells sorted from blood. Receptors were obtained from a man aged 30-40 years in good health. CDR3s include the opening cysteine and the closing phenylalanine or tryptophan. Each record gives: CDR3 length, D gene, V gene, J gene, clone size, CDR3 protein, CDR3 DNA. D genes are given only for firm matches. Clone sizes are given selectively: once, few, many, or a class where the clone is expanded.

16	NA	TRBV14	TRBJ2-3	NA	CASSQDVGARTDTQYF	TGTGCCAGCAGCCAAGATGTGGGAGCCCGCACAGATACGCAGTATTTT
13	NA	TRBV6-5	TRBJ1-1	NA	CAPRGRLGWEAFF	TGTGCCCCGAGGGGCAGGCTGGGCTGGGAAGCTTTCTTT
13	TRBD1	TRBV2	TRBJ2-7	NA	CASWDRPGQGQYF	TGTGCCAGCTGGGACAGGCCCGGGCAAGGGCAGTACTTC
14	TRBD2	TRBV19	TRBJ2-2	NA	CASNPSGPTGELFF	TGTGCCAGTAACCCTAGCGGACCAACCGGGGAGCTGTTTTTT
16	TRBD1	TRBV7-6	TRBJ2-2	NA	CASRVTGGLTAGELFF	TGTGCCAGCAGGGTGACAGGGGGCCTCACCGCCGGGGAGCTGTTTTTT
13	NA	TRBV5-6	TRBJ2-7	NA	CASSFPSGYEQYF	TGTGCCAGCAGCTTTCCCTCCGGGTACGAGCAGTACTTC
13	NA	TRBV4-1	TRBJ2-7	NA	CASSQDIQVEQYF	TGCGCCAGCAGCCAAGATATACAGGTCGAGCAGTACTTC
14	NA	TRBV29-1	TRBJ1-1	NA	CSAKANQYLGEAFF	TGCAGCGCCAAAGCTAACCAGTATCTGGGTGAAGCTTTCTTT
14	NA	TRBV11-2	TRBJ2-5	NA	CANSLRRTEETQYF	TGTGCCAACAGCTTAAGGAGGACGGAGGAGACCCAGTACTTC
16	TRBD2	TRBV10-2	TRBJ2-5	NA	CASSDGSGRAVETQYF	TGCGCCAGCAGTGACGGTAGCGGGAGGGCCGTAGAGACCCAGTACTTC
13	NA	TRBV6-4	TRBJ2-3	once	CASSPGVPDTQYF	TGTGCCAGCAGCCCAGGGGTACCAGATACGCAGTATTTT
16	TRBD2	TRBV11-2	TRBJ2-7	NA	CASSGTGTSFIYEQYF	TGTGCCAGCAGCGGAACCGGGACTAGTTTCATCTACGAGCAGTACTTC
14	NA	TRBV6-1	TRBJ2-7	NA	CATSDRSTSYEQYF	TGTGCCACATCGGACAGATCGACCTCCTACGAGCAGTACTTC
18	NA	TRBV29-1	TRBJ2-5	few	CSVEVPPTSPGTQETQYF	TGCAGCGTTGAGGTACCCCCTACTAGCCCTGGTACCCAAGAGACCCAGTACTTC
16	TRBD1	TRBV5-4	TRBJ2-5	NA	CASSRPGTGNQETQYF	TGTGCCAGCAGCCGTCCCGGGACAGGGAACCAAGAGACCCAGTACTTC
15	TRBD1	TRBV9	TRBJ1-2	NA	CASSAGGTGGHGYTF	TGTGCCAGCAGCGCGGGTGGGACAGGGGGCCATGGCTACACCTTC
15	TRBD2	TRBV7-8	TRBJ2-3	NA	CASSPRTSRGDTQYF	TGTGCCAGCAGCCCGAGGACTAGTAGAGGCGATACGCAGTATTTT
15	TRBD2	TRBV30	TRBJ2-7	NA	CAWSPPGGGTYEQYF	TGTGCCTGGAGTCCCCCCGGCGGGGGGACCTACGAGCAGTACTTC
15	NA	TRBV27	TRBJ1-5	NA	CASSLGAYSNQPQHF	TGTGCCAGTAGCCTTGGGGCCTATAGCAATCAGCCCCAGCATTTT
14	NA	TRBV11-2	TRBJ2-7	NA	CASSWGGSSYEQYF	TGTGCCAGCAGCTGGGGCGGAAGTTCCTACGAGCAGTACTTC
15	NA	TRBV7-2	TRBJ2-3	NA	CASSWSAGSTDTQYF	TGTGCCAGCAGCTGGTCTGCAGGGAGCACAGATACGCAGTATTTT
16	NA	TRBV7-9	TRBJ2-7	NA	CASSLRAGATSYEQYF	TGTGCCAGCAGCTTACGCGCAGGGGCAACCTCCTACGAGCAGTACTTC
15	TRBD2	TRBV15	TRBJ2-7	NA	CATSRGAGGSYEQYF	TGTGCCACCAGCAGAGGGGCGGGAGGTTCCTACGAGCAGTACTTC
15	TRBD2	TRBV27	TRBJ2-7	NA	CASSMASGSIYEQYF	TGTGCCAGCAGTATGGCTAGCGGGAGCATCTACGAGCAGTACTTC
16	NA	TRBV2	TRBJ1-5	NA	CASSEVGQNSNQPQHF	TGTGCCAGCAGTGAAGTGGGACAAAATAGCAATCAGCCCCAGCATTTT
16	TRBD1	TRBV5-4	TRBJ2-7	NA	CASSFSGTGVIYEQYF	TGTGCCAGCAGCTTTTCCGGGACAGGGGTTATCTACGAGCAGTACTTC
11	NA	TRBV11-3	TRBJ2-1	NA	CASSQNNEQFF	TGTGCCAGCAGCCAAAACAATGAGCAGTTCTTC
15	NA	TRBV18	TRBJ1-1	NA	CASSPGGGTNTEAFF	TGTGCCAGCTCACCGGGTGGGGGGACGAACACTGAAGCTTTCTTT
17	NA	TRBV30	TRBJ2-5	NA	CAWSYLSQPGIEETQYF	TGTGCCTGGAGTTACCTGTCCCAACCGGGGATCGAAGAGACCCAGTACTTC
15	NA	TRBV7-9	TRBJ2-1	NA	CASSGTLSSYNEQFF	TGTGCCAGCAGCGGCACCTTAAGCTCCTACAATGAGCAGTTCTTC
16	TRBD1	TRBV7-9	TRBJ2-2	NA	CASSLFGQGPTGELFF	TGTGCCAGCAGCTTATTCGGACAGGGCCCCACCGGGGAGCTGTTTTTT
16	NA	TRBV4-1	TRBJ2-3	NA	CASSQVPQSHTDTQYF	TGCGCCAGCAGCCAAGTTCCCCAGAGTCACACAGATACGCAGTATTTT
17	TRBD2	TRBV7-8	TRBJ2-7	NA	CASSSRRLAGSSYEQYF	TGTGCCAGCAGCTCGAGGAGGTTAGCGGGCAGCTCCTACGAGCAGTACTTC
15	TRBD2	TRBV7-2	TRBJ2-7	NA	CASSLSPSGSYEQYF	TGTGCCAGCAGCTTGAGTCCCAGCGGGAGTTATGAGCAGTACTTC
16	NA	TRBV6-4	TRBJ2-2	once	CASSDSIGEDTGELFF	TGTGCCAGCAGTGACTCAATAGGGGAGGACACCGGGGAGCTGTTTTTT
14	NA	TRBV4-2	TRBJ1-4	NA	CASSQGTTNEKLFF	TGTGCCAGCAGCCAAGGGACAACTAATGAAAAACTGTTTTTT
15	TRBD2	TRBV11-3	TRBJ2-7	NA	CASSVAAGEGYEQYF	TGTGCCAGCAGCGTAGCAGCGGGAGAGGGCTACGAGCAGTACTTC
15	NA	TRBV5-8	TRBJ2-1	NA	CASTRLGGEGYEQFF	TGTGCCAGCACCCGTCTGGGGGGCGAGGGGTATGAGCAGTTCTTC
16	NA	TRBV5-1	TRBJ2-3	NA	CASSFVPVASTDTQYF	TGCGCCAGCAGCTTCGTTCCCGTGGCTAGCACAGATACGCAGTATTTT
13	NA	TRBV27	TRBJ1-1	NA	CASRIHRASEAFF	TGTGCCAGCAGAATTCACAGGGCCTCAGAAGCTTTCTTT
15	NA	TRBV29-1	TRBJ1-4	NA	CSVELGHATNEKLFF	TGCAGCGTTGAATTAGGGCATGCAACTAATGAAAAACTGTTTTTT
15	TRBD1	TRBV14	TRBJ2-1	NA	CASSDRGYSYNEQFF	TGTGCCAGCAGCGACAGGGGTTACTCCTACAATGAGCAGTTCTTC
14	NA	TRBV27	TRBJ2-5	NA	CASSLLGGRETQYF	TGTGCCAGCAGTTTATTGGGGGGCCGGGAGACCCAGTACTTC
15	NA	TRBV5-1	TRBJ2-5	NA	CASSLAYDGQETQYF	TGCGCCAGCAGCTTGGCCTATGACGGCCAAGAGACCCAGTACTTC
14	TRBD1	TRBV30	TRBJ2-3	NA	CAWAGTGGTDTQYF	TGTGCCTGGGCCGGGACAGGCGGCACAGATACGCAGTATTTT
14	NA	TRBV5-6	TRBJ2-7	NA	CASSLVGGLGEQYF	TGTGCCAGCAGCTTGGTGGGGGGTCTTGGCGAGCAGTACTTC
17	TRBD1	TRBV7-9	TRBJ2-5	NA	CASSGTGTEDGKVSQYF	TGTGCCAGCAGCGGAACCGGGACAGAGGATGGAAAGGTTTCCCAGTACTTC
14	NA	TRBV6-5	TRBJ2-5	NA	CASSYSRAGETQYF	TGTGCCAGCAGTTACTCGAGGGCAGGGGAGACCCAGTACTTC
13	TRBD2	TRBV9	TRBJ2-7	once	CASSAGGSYEQYF	TGTGCCAGCAGCGCCGGGGGGTCCTACGAGCAGTACTTC
14	TRBD2	TRBV27	TRBJ2-2	NA	CASSPLADAGELFF	TGTGCCAGCAGTCCTCTAGCGGACGCCGGGGAGCTGTTTTTT
17	TRBD1	TRBV7-9	TRBJ2-4	NA	CASSLASTGVAKNIQYF	TGTGCCAGCAGCTTAGCGTCGACAGGGGTAGCCAAAAACATTCAGTACTTC
16	TRBD1	TRBV4-2	TRBJ2-7	NA	CASSQGAGTGPYEQYF	TGTGCCAGCAGCCAGGGAGCCGGGACAGGCCCCTACGAGCAGTACTTC
13	NA	TRBV4-1	TRBJ1-1	once	CASSLGVQTEAFF	TGCGCCAGCAGCCTGGGGGTTCAGACTGAAGCTTTCTTT
13	NA	TRBV10-2	TRBJ2-5	NA	CASSDLWEGTQYF	TGCGCCAGCAGTGATCTGTGGGAAGGGACCCAGTACTTC
15	TRBD1	TRBV11-2	TRBJ2-7	NA	CASSLDRGQGYEQYF	TGTGCCAGCAGCTTAGATCGGGGACAGGGTTACGAGCAGTACTTC